Sequencing of this T cell receptor (beta chain) was carried out in a study of OX40 agonist ivuxolimab in advanced cancers. At the level of the study: About 42% of patients had received prior checkpoint inhibitor therapy.

A note on this clone: Its antigen is not identified.

Study-level points and caveats: The study found that CD8+ T cells averaged more expanded clones than CD4+.

Libraries were prepared by immunoSEQ multiplex PCR; TCRdb keeps only in-frame clonotypes and omits some of them. The sample records tens of thousands of clones, around nine tenths being singletons. Samples were taken at baseline and on day 1 of cycles 4 and 7. The germline gives CDR1 SGHVS, CDR2 FQNEAQ. This CDR3 comprises 14 residues. Trimming cost V 2 bases and J 1 base; bases outside gene matches: 2. The TCR originated in an adult with an advanced solid tumor such as melanoma, head and neck, liver or kidney cancer. V and J are TRBV7-8 and TRBJ2-7; 7 bases fit TRBD1. The material was CD4+ or CD8+ T cells sorted from blood, obtained in a trial of the OX40 agonist ivuxolimab. The CDR3 DNA is TGTGCCAGCAGCTTATCGGGACAGTCCTACGAGCAGTACTTC. Translating it yields CASSLSGQSYEQYF.